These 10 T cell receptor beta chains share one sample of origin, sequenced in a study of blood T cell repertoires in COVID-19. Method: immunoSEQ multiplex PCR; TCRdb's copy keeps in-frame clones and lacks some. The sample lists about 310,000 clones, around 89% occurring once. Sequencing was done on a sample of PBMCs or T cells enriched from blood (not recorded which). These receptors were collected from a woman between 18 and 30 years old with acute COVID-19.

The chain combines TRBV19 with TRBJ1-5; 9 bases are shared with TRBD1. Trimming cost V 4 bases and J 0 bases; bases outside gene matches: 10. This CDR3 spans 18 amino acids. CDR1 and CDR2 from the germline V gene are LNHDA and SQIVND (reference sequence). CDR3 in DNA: TGTGCCAGTAGTAGTAACAGGGGGCGCAAACCTAGCAATCAGCCCCAGCATTTT. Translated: CASSSNRGRKPSNQPQHF.

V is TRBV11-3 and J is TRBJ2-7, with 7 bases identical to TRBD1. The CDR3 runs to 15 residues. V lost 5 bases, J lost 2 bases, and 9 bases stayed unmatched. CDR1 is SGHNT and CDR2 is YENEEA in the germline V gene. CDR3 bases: TGTGCCAGCAGCCCGGATGGACAGGCCCCCTACGAGCAGTACTTC. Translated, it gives CASSPDGQAPYEQYF.

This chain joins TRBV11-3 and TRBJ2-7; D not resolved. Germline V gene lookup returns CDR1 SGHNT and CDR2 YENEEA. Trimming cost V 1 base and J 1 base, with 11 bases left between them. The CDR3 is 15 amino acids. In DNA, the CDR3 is TGTGCCAGCAGCTTAGGTTATGAGACATCCTACGAGCAGTACTTC. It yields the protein CASSLGYETSYEQYF.

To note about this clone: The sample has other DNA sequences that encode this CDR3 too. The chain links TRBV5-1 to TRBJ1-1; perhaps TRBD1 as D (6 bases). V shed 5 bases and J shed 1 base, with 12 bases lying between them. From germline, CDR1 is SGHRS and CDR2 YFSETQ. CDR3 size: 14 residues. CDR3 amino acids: CASRAGVGNTEAFF. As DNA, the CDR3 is TGCGCCAGCAGGGCAGGGGTCGGGAACACTGAAGCTTTCTTT.

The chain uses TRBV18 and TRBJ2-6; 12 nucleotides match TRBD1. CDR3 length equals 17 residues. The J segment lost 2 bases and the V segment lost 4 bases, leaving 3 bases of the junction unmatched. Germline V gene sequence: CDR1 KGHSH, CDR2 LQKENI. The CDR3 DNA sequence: TGTGCCAGCTCACTGGGACAGGGGGCAACTGGGGCCAACGTCCTGACTTTC. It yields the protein CASSLGQGATGANVLTF.

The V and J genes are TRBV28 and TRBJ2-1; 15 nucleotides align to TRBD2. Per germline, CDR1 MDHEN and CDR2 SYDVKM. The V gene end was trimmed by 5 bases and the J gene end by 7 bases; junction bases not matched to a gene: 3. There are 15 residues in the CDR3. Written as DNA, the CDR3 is TGTGCCAGCAGTCGCGGGACTAGCGGGAGGAATGAGCAGTTCTTC. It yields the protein CASSRGTSGRNEQFF.

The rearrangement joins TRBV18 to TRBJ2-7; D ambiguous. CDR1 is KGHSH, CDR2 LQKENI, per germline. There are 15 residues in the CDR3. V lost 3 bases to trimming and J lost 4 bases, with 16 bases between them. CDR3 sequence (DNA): TGTGCCAGCTCACCGGGCGAAGGTACTTTGTACGAGCAGTACTTC. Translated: CASSPGEGTLYEQYF.

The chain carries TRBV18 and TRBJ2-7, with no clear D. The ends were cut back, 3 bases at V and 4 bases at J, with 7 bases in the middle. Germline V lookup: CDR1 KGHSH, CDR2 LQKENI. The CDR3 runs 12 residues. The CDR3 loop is CASSPVEYEQYF. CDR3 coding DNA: TGTGCCAGCTCACCGGTAGAATACGAGCAGTACTTC.

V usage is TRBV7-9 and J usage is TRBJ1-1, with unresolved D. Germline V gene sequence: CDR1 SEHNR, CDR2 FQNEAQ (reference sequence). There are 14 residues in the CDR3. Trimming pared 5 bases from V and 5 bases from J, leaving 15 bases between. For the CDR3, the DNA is TGTGCCAGCAGCCCCCGGGGATCTGGGACTGAAGCTTTCTTT. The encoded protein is CASSPRGSGTEAFF.

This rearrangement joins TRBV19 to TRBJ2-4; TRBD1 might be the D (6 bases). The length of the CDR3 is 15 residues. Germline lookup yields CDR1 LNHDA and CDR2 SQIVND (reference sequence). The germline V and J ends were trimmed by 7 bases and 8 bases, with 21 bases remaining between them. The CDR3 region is CASTPDRKVSDIQYF. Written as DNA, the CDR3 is TGTGCCAGTACCCCCGACAGGAAGGTCTCGGACATTCAGTACTTC.